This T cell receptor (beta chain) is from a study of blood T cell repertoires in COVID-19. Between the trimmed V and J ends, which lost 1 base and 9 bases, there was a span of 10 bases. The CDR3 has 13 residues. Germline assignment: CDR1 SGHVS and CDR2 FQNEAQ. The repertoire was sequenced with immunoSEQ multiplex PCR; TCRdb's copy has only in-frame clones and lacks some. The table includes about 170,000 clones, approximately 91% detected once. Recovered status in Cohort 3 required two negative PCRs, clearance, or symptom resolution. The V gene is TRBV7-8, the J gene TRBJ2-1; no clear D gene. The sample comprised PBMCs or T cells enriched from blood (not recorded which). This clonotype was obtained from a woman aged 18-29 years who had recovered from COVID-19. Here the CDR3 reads CASSLVSRGEQFF. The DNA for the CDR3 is TGTGCCAGCAGCTTAGTTTCCAGAGGTGAGCAGTTCTTC.